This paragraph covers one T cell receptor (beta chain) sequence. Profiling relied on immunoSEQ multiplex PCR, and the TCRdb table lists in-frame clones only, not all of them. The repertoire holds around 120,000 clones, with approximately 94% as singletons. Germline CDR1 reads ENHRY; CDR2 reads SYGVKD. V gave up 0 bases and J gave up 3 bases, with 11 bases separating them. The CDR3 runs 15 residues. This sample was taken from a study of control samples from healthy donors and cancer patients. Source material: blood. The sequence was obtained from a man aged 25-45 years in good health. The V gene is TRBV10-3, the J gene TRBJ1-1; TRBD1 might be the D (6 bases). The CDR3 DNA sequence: TGTGCCATCAGTGAGTCGATCCAGGGGCACACTGAAGCTTTCTTT. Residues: CAISESIQGHTEAFF.